Following are 15 T cell receptor beta chains from one sample sequenced in a study of T-cell memory formation after mild COVID-19. TCRdb recomputed calls from the 5' RACE reads with MiXCR, one row per CDR3 protein. The table shows a few hundred thousand distinct CDR3 sequences, with approximately 15% occurring only once. The sample comprised PBMCs or a T cell subset sorted from them (not recorded which). These receptors were obtained from a man in his late teens or twenties who had mild COVID-19 (a few samples of this study predate the infection). Cell type and time point are not known.

The V and J genes are TRBV7-2 and TRBJ2-7; 10 positions match TRBD1. Germline V gene data show CDR1 as SGHTA and CDR2 as FQGNSA. Losses at the gene ends were 4 bases for V and 4 bases for J; bases not matched to a gene: 4. The CDR3 runs 14 residues. The CDR3: CASSSTGGAYEQYF. For the CDR3, the DNA is TGTGCCAGCAGCTCGACAGGGGGCGCGTACGAGCAGTACTTC. Full variable domain (rest looked up from reference TRBV7-2 and TRBJ2-7): GAGVSQSPSNKVTEKGKDVELRCDPISGHTALYWYRQSLGQGLEFLIYFQGNSAPDKSGLPSDRFSAERTGGSVSTLTIQRTQQEDSAVYLCASSSTGGAYEQYFGPGTRLTVT.

This clonotype was recorded at least ten times. CDR3 protein: CASGPYMGTYEQYF. CDR3 DNA sequence: TGTGCCAGCGGACCTTACATGGGGACCTACGAGCAGTACTTC. The J gene is TRBJ2-7, the V gene TRBV7-9; D is undetermined. The CDR3 length is 14 residues. Germline V lookup: CDR1 SEHNR, CDR2 FQNEAQ (reference sequence). The V end lost 8 bases, the J end lost 2 bases, and 16 bases lay between the germline ends. Combining the CDR3 with reference TRBV7-9 and TRBJ2-7 gives the whole variable domain DTGVSQNPRHKITKRGQNVTFRCDPISEHNRLYWYRQTLGQGPEFLTYFQNEAQLEKSRLLSDRFSAERPKGSFSTLEIQRTEQGDSAMYLCASGPYMGTYEQYFGPGTRLTVT.

This chain joins TRBV7-9 and TRBJ1-2; D remains ambiguous. The germline gives CDR1 SEHNR, CDR2 FQNEAQ (reference sequence). There are 15 residues in the CDR3. V was pared by 4 bases and J by 4 bases, with 16 bases between. CDR3 region: CASSSATLVGYGYTF. The CDR3, as DNA: TGTGCCAGCAGCTCCGCAACCCTAGTGGGCTATGGCTACACCTTC.

The chain has TRBV29-1 and TRBJ2-7, with D unresolved. The CDR3 runs 12 residues. Germline assignment: CDR1 SQVTM and CDR2 ANQGSEA. The CDR3 region is CSAIKTPYEQYF. CDR3 DNA: TGCAGTGCCATTAAGACACCGTACGAGCAGTACTTC.

The chain joins TRBV7-2 to TRBJ2-7, with D tentatively TRBD2 (7 bases). Between the trimmed V and J ends, which lost 1 base and 1 base, there was a span of 14 bases. The germline CDR1 and CDR2 sequences are SGHTA and FQGNSA. The CDR3 is made up of 16 amino acids. In DNA form, the CDR3 reads TGTGCCAGCAGCTTAGTTGGGGGGGGCGCTTCCTACGAGCAGTACTTC. This codes for CASSLVGGGASYEQYF.

This chain joins TRBV5-1 and TRBJ2-7, with 7 bases fitting TRBD2. Per the germline V gene, CDR1 is SGHRS and CDR2 is YFSETQ. The CDR3 extends over 15 amino acids. Trimming at V came to 4 bases and at J to 0 bases, leaving 7 bases not matched to a gene. CDR3 sequence (DNA): TGCGCCAGCAGCCGGGGGGACGGAACCTCCTACGAGCAGTACTTC. Encoded protein: CASSRGDGTSYEQYF.

The chain links TRBV5-1 to TRBJ2-5; TRBD1 or TRBD2 may be the D gene (5 bases each). Germline V gives CDR1 SGHRS, CDR2 YFSETQ. The CDR3 is made up of 13 amino acids. Deletions cut 3 bases from V and 4 bases from J, with 10 bases between. The CDR3 DNA reads TGCGCCAGCAGCTGGGGACCACTAGAGACCCAGTACTTC. Translated: CASSWGPLETQYF.

This clonotype has more than one count but fewer than ten. The chain employs TRBV5-1 and TRBJ1-3; no definite D call. The CDR3 sequence is 12 residues long. The germline CDR1 and CDR2 sequences are SGHRS and YFSETQ. V dropped 2 bases and J dropped 4 bases, with 4 bases sitting between them. CDR3 nucleotides: TGCGCCAGCAGCTTTGAAGGAAACACCATATATTTT. Protein sequence: CASSFEGNTIYF.

This chain uses TRBV12-3 or TRBV12-4 with TRBJ2-1; D possibly corresponds to TRBD2 (5 bases). The V gene lost 5 bases and the J gene lost 6 bases, with 11 bases spanning the gap. This CDR3 region has 13 residues. The CDR3 bases are TGTGCCAGCAGTCCGTCGGCGGGCAATGAGCAGTTCTTC. Protein sequence: CASSPSAGNEQFF.

This clonotype has only a few counts. The chain employs TRBV14 and TRBJ2-4; perhaps TRBD2 as D (6 bases). The germline V gene encodes CDR1 SGHDN and CDR2 FVKESK. V dropped 3 bases and J dropped 0 bases, with 9 bases sitting between them. The CDR3 has 15 amino acids. The CDR3 region has the DNA TGTGCCAGCAGCCAGGGGACTTTAGCCAAAAACATTCAGTACTTC. Protein sequence: CASSQGTLAKNIQYF.

Only a few counts were recorded for this clonotype. This chain uses TRBV6-5 with TRBJ2-1, with 7 positions matching TRBD1. Germline CDR1 and CDR2: MNHEY and SVGAGI. With 2 bases clipped from V and 4 bases from J, the junction kept 2 bases outside the gene matches. The CDR3 loop spans 14 amino acids. This CDR3 reads CASSYGQEYNEQFF. The CDR3 DNA reads TGTGCCAGCAGTTACGGACAGGAGTACAATGAGCAGTTCTTC.

In this sample, this clonotype turned up once. The V gene is TRBV5-1, the J gene TRBJ1-1, with D uncertain. V was shortened by 4 bases and J by 1 base, with 8 bases between the two germline ends. In germline, CDR1 is SGHRS, CDR2 YFSETQ. The CDR3 has 13 residues. In nucleotides, the CDR3 is TGCGCCAGCAGCCCTATCGGGAACACTGAAGCTTTCTTT. This sequence encodes CASSPIGNTEAFF.

The CDR3 here is CASSPQSDTGELFF. CDR3 DNA sequence: TGTGCCAGCTCACCACAGAGCGACACCGGGGAGCTGTTTTTT. The chain employs TRBV18 and TRBJ2-2; D is unresolved. The germline V gene encodes CDR1 KGHSH and CDR2 LQKENI. The CDR3 covers 14 residues. Trimming stripped 1 base from V and 3 bases from J, with 6 bases between.

This clonotype was counted between two and nine times. The chain recombines TRBV12-3 or TRBV12-4 with TRBJ1-2; D remains unclear. Between the trimmed V and J ends, which lost 6 bases and 6 bases, there was a span of 14 bases. The CDR3 is 13 residues long. The CDR3, as DNA: TGTGCCAGCAGCCCGATGGCTTGGGATGGCTACACCTTC. Its translation: CASSPMAWDGYTF.

The chain employs TRBV5-1 and TRBJ1-2, with 7 bases fitting TRBD1. The CDR3 has 15 residues. The V gene end was trimmed by 4 bases and the J gene end by 2 bases; junction bases not matched to a gene: 8. Germline CDR1 is SGHRS and CDR2 is YFSETQ. As DNA, the CDR3 is TGCGCCAGCAGCAAGGGACAGCCTACCAACTATGGCTACACCTTC. As protein: CASSKGQPTNYGYTF.